Shown below are 7 T cell receptor beta chains from a single sample sequenced in a study of cytomegalovirus exposure and HLA in healthy donors. Researchers ran the PCR with 60 Vbeta and 13 Jbeta primers. Some clones are missing from TCRdb's copy, which holds only in-frame ones; the method was immunoSEQ multiplex PCR. Of 120,000 to 150,000 clones detected, roughly 78% appear once; the ten largest clones hold approximately 2.9%. The sequenced sample was PBMCs. The receptors originated from a man aged 35-49 years in good health and CMV-seropositive.

The genes are TRBV27 and TRBJ2-7; the D gene is possibly TRBD2 (6 bases). Trimming cost V 3 bases and J 9 bases, with 15 bases left between them. From germline, CDR1 is MNHEY and CDR2 SMNVEV (reference sequence). The length of the CDR3 is 13 residues. The DNA for the CDR3 is TGTGCCAGCAGTTTGGAGGGCCCACTCGGGCAGTACTTC. Translated: CASSLEGPLGQYF.

This clone was seen a few times. The gene calls are TRBV5-4 and TRBJ1-2; 11 bases match TRBD1. Germline CDR1 is SGHNT and CDR2 is YYREEE (reference sequence). The CDR3 totals 17 residues. V gave up 1 base and J gave up 4 bases; unmatched junction bases: 9. CDR3 DNA sequence: TGTGCCAGCAGCTTGTCTTTCGGGGACAGGGGGTTCTATGGCTACACCTTC. Translation gives CASSLSFGDRGFYGYTF.

This chain connects TRBV14 to TRBJ2-7, with a tentative D call TRBD1 (5 bases). From germline, CDR1 is SGHDN and CDR2 FVKESK. V was cut by 3 bases and J by 2 bases, with 8 bases left in between. This CDR3 is 13 amino acids long. Here the CDR3 reads CASSHRATYEQYF. CDR3 DNA sequence: TGTGCCAGCAGCCACAGGGCCACCTACGAGCAGTACTTC.

J is TRBJ2-5 and V is TRBV5-4, with 9 bases identical to TRBD2. Judging by the DNA end, TRBJ2-7 fits better; the J call may be wrong. The germline gives CDR1 SGHNT, CDR2 YYREEE (reference sequence). This CDR3 region has 16 residues. The CDR3 protein is CASSLAPGTSNYEQYF. The CDR3 DNA is TGTGCCAGCAGCTTGGCCCCCGGGACTAGCAACTACGAGCAGTACTTC.

The chain uses TRBV5-6 and TRBJ2-2, with D maybe TRBD1 (6 bases). The CDR3 runs 15 residues. The V end lost 4 bases, the J end lost 3 bases, and 13 bases lay between the germline ends. The germline CDR1 and CDR2 sequences are SGHDT and YYEEEE. The chain's CDR3 is CASSLTGPHTGELFF. CDR3 nucleotide sequence: TGTGCCAGCAGCCTGACAGGACCTCACACCGGGGAGCTGTTTTTT.

Notes on this clone: The sample holds other DNA sequences that translate to the same CDR3. This sequence joins TRBV19 and TRBJ2-2; 10 bases are a match to TRBD2. With V trimmed by 5 bases and J by 3 bases, 3 bases remained unmatched. The CDR3 length is 15 residues. The V gene's germline CDR1 is LNHDA and CDR2 SQIVND (reference sequence). CDR3 coding DNA: TGTGCCAGTAGTCGGCTAGCGGGAGACACCGGGGAGCTGTTTTTT. It codes for CASSRLAGDTGELFF.

The chain couples TRBV7-3 to TRBJ2-5; TRBD2 matches at 8 bases. CDR1 is SGHTA and CDR2 is FQGTGA in the germline V gene. The CDR3 runs to 16 residues. The V gene end was trimmed by 2 bases and the J gene end by 5 bases; junction bases not matched to a gene: 10. Here the CDR3 DNA reads TGTGCCAGCAGCTTACCCCGCACAGCGGGAGTTGAGACCCAGTACTTC. This sequence encodes CASSLPRTAGVETQYF.